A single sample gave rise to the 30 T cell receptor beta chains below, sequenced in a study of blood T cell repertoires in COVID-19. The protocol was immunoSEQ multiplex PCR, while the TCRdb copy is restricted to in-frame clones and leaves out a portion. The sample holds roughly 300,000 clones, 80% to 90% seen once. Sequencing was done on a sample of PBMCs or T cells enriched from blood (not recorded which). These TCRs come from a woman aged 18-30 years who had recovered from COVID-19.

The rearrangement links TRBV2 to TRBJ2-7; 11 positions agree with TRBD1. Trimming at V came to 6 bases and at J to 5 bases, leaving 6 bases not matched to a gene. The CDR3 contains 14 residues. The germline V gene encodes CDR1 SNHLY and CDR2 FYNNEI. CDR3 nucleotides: TGTGCCAGCAGCGAGGACAGGGGGCTCGACGAGCAGTACTTC. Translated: CASSEDRGLDEQYF.

In nucleotides, the CDR3 is TGCGCCAGCAGCCCAACTACGTTGAGGGTGGGGACCGGGGAGCTGTTTTTT. Translation gives CASSPTTLRVGTGELFF. J is TRBJ2-2 and V is TRBV4-1; a weak D match, TRBD2 (5 bases). CDR1 is MGHRA, CDR2 YSYEKL, per germline. CDR3 length: 17 residues. Trimming took 4 bases from V and 5 from J, leaving 20 bases between them.

This chain's CDR3 is CAWSVAGLTGYTF. The CDR3 DNA follows: TGTGCCTGGAGTGTAGCAGGGCTCACGGGCTACACCTTC. The gene calls are TRBV30 and TRBJ1-2; tentatively, D is TRBD1 (5 bases). The CDR3 extends over 13 amino acids. Germline V gene lookup returns CDR1 GTSNPN and CDR2 SVGIG (reference sequence). V was cut by 0 bases and J by 8 bases, with 13 bases left in between.

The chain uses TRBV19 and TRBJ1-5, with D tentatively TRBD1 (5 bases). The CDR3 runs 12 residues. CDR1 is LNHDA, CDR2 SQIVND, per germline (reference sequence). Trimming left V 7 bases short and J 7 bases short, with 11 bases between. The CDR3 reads CASTKGKQPQHF. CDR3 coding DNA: TGTGCCAGTACCAAGGGGAAACAGCCCCAGCATTTT. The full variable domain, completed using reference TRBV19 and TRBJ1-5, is DGGITQSPKYLFRKEGQNVTLSCEQNLNHDAMYWYRQDPGQGLRLIYYSQIVNDFQKGDIAEGYSVSREKKESFPLTVTSAQKNPTAFYLCASTKGKQPQHFGDGTRLSIL.

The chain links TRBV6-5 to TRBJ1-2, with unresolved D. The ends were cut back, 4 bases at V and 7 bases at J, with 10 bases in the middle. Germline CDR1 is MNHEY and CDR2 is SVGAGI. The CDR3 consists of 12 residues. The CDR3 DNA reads TGTGCCAGCAGTTCCCCCCTCCTTGGCTACACCTTC. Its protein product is CASSSPLLGYTF.

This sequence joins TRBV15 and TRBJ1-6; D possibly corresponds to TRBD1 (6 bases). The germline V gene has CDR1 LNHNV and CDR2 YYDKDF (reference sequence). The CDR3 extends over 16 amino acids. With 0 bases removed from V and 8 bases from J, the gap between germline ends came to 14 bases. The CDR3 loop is CATSRDPGGADSPLHF. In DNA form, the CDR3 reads TGTGCCACCAGCAGAGATCCGGGGGGCGCGGATTCACCCCTCCACTTT.

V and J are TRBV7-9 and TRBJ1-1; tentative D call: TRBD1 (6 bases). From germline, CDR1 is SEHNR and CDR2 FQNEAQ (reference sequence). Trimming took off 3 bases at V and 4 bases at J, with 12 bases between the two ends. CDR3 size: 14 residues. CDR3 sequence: CASSLGHPSTEAFF. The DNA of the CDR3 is TGTGCCAGCAGCTTGGGACACCCTTCCACTGAAGCTTTCTTT.

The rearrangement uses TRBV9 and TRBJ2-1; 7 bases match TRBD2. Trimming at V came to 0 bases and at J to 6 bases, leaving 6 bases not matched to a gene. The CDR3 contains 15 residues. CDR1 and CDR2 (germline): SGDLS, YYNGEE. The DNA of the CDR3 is TGTGCCAGCAGCGTAGATGGCGGGAGCGGCAATGAGCAGTTCTTC. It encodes CASSVDGGSGNEQFF. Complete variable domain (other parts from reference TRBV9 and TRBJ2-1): DSGVTQTPKHLITATGQRVTLRCSPRSGDLSVYWYQQSLDQGLQFLIQYYNGEERAKGNILERFSAQQFPDLHSELNLSSLELGDSALYFCASSVDGGSGNEQFFGPGTRLTVL.

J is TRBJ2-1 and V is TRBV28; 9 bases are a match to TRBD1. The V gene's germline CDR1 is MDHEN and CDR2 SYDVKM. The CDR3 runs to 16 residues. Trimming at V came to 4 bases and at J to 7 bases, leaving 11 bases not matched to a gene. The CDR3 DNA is TGTGCCAGCAGTTCTCCGGGACAGGGAGCAGGGAATGAGCAGTTCTTC. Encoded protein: CASSSPGQGAGNEQFF.

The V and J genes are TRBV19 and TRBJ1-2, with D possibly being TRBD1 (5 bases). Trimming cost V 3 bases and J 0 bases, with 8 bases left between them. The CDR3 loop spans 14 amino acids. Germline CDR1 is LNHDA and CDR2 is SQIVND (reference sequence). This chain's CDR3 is CASSMSGPNYGYTF. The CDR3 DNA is TGTGCCAGTAGTATGTCAGGGCCTAACTATGGCTACACCTTC.

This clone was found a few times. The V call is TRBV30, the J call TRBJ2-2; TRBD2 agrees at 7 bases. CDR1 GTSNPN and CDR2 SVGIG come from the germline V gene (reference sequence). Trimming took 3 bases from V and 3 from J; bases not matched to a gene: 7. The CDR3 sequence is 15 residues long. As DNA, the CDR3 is TGTGCCTGGAGGATTGGCGGGAGCGACACCGGGGAGCTGTTTTTT. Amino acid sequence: CAWRIGGSDTGELFF.

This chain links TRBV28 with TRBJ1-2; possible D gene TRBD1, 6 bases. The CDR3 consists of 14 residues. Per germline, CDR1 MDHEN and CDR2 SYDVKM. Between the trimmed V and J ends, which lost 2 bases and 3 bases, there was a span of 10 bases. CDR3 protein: CASSLARGHYGYTF. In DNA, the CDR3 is TGTGCCAGCAGTTTAGCCAGGGGCCACTATGGCTACACCTTC.

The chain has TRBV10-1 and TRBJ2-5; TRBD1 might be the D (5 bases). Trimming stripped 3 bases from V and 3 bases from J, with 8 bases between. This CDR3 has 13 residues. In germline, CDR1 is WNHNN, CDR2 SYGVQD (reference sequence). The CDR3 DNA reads TGCGCCAGCAGTGACAGGGCCGAAGAGACCCAGTACTTC. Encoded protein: CASSDRAEETQYF.

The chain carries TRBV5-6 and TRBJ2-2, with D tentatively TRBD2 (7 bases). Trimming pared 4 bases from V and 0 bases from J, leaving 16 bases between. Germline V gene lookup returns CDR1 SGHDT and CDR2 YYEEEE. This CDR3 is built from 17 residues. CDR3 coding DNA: TGTGCCAGCAGCAGGCCTGGGGGGGCCTCGAACACCGGGGAGCTGTTTTTT. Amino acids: CASSRPGGASNTGELFF.

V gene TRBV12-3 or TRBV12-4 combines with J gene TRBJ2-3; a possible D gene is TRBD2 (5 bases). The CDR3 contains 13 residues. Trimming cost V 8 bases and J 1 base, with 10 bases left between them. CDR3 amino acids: CASGNSGTDTQYF. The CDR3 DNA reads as TGTGCCAGCGGGAATAGCGGCACAGATACGCAGTATTTT.

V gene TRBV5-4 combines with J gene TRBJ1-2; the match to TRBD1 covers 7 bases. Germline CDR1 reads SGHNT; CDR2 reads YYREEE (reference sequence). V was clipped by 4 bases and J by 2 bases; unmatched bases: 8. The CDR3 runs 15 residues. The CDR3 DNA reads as TGTGCCAGCAGCCCCATTGACAGGGCAAACTATGGCTACACCTTC. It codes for CASSPIDRANYGYTF.

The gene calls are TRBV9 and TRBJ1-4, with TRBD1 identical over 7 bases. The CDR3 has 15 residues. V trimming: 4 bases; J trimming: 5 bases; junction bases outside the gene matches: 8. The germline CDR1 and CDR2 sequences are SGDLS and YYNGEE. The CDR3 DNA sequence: TGTGCCAGCAGCCAGGGGGGACAGCGAAATGAAAAACTGTTTTTT. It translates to CASSQGGQRNEKLFF. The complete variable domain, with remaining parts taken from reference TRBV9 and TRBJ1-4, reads DSGVTQTPKHLITATGQRVTLRCSPRSGDLSVYWYQQSLDQGLQFLIQYYNGEERAKGNILERFSAQQFPDLHSELNLSSLELGDSALYFCASSQGGQRNEKLFFGSGTQLSVL.

CDR3 amino acids: CASSLGSTGSNSPLHF. CDR3 DNA: TGTGCCAGCAGTTTAGGGTCGACAGGGTCAAATTCACCCCTCCACTTT. The chain recombines TRBV27 with TRBJ1-6; TRBD1 agrees at 7 bases. The germline gives CDR1 MNHEY, CDR2 SMNVEV (reference sequence). This CDR3 has 16 residues. V was pared by 2 bases and J by 7 bases, with 8 bases of the junction left unmatched.

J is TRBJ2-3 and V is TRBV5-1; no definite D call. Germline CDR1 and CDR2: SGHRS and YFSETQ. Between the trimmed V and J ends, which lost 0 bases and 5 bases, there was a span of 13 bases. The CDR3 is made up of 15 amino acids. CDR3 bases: TGCGCCAGCAGCTTGGACTATACCCGCGAAGATACGCAGTATTTT. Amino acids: CASSLDYTREDTQYF.

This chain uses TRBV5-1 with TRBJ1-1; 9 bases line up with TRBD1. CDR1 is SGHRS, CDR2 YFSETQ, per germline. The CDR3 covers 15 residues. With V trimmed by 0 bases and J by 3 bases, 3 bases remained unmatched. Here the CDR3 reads CASSLGTGDYTEAFF. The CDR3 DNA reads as TGCGCCAGCAGCTTGGGGACAGGGGATTACACTGAAGCTTTCTTT.

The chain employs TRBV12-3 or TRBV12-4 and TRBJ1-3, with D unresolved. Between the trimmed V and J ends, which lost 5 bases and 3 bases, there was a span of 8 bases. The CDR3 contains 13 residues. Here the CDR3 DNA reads TGTGCCAGCAGTGCGGTCCTTGGAAACACCATATATTTT. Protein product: CASSAVLGNTIYF.

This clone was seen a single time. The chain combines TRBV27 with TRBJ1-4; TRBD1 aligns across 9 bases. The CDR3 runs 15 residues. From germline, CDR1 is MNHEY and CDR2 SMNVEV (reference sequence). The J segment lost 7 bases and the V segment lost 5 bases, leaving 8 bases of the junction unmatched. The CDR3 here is CASSDPRTGVEKLFF. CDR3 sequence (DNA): TGTGCCAGCAGTGACCCCCGGACAGGGGTTGAAAAACTGTTTTTT.

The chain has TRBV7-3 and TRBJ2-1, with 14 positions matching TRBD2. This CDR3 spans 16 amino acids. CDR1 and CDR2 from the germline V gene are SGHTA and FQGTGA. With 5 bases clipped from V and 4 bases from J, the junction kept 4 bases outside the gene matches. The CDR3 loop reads CASSRTSGRIYNEQFF. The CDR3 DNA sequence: TGTGCCAGCAGCAGGACTAGCGGGAGGATTTACAATGAGCAGTTCTTC.

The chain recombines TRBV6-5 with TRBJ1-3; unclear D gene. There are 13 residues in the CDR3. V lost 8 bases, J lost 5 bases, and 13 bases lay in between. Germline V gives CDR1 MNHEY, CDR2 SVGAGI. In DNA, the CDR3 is TGTGCCAGCGTAGAGAGCGGGAGAAACACCATATATTTT. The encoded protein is CASVESGRNTIYF.

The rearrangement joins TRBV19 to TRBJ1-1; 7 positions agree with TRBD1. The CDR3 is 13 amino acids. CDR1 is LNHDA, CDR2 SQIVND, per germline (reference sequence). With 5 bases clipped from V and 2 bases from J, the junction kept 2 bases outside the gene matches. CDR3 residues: CASSWTGNTEAFF. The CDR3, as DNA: TGTGCCAGTAGTTGGACAGGTAACACTGAAGCTTTCTTT.

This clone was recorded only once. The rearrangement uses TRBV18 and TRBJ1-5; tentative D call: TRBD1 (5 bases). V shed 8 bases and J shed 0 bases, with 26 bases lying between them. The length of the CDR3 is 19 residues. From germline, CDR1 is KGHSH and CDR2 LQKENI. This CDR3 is CASHRGSQTELNSNQPQHF. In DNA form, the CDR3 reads TGTGCCAGCCACCGGGGGAGCCAAACAGAACTAAATAGCAATCAGCCCCAGCATTTT.

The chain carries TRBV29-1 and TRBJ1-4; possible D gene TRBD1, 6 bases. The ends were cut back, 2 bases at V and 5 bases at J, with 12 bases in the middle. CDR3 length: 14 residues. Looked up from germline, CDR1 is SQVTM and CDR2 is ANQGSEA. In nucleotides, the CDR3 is TGCAGCGTTGAACCACAGGGAGGGAATGAAAAACTGTTTTTT. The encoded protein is CSVEPQGGNEKLFF.

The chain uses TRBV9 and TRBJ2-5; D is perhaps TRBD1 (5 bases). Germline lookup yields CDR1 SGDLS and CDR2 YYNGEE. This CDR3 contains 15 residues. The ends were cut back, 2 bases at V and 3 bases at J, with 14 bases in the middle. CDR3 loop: CASSVSGSPKETQYF. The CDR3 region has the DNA TGTGCCAGCAGCGTGTCAGGGTCCCCCAAAGAGACCCAGTACTTC.

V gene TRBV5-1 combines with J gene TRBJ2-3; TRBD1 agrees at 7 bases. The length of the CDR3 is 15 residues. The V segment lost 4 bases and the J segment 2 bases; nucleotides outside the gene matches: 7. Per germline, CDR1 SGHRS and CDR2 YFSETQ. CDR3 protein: CASSIGTAITDTQYF. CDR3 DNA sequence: TGCGCCAGCAGCATCGGGACAGCTATCACAGATACGCAGTATTTT.

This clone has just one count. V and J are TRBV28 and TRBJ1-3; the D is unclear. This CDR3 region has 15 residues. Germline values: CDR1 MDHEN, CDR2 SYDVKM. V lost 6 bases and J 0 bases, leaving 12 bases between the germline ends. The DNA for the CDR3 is TGTGCCAGCAGCACTCCGGGGAGCTCTGGAAACACCATATATTTT. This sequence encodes CASSTPGSSGNTIYF.